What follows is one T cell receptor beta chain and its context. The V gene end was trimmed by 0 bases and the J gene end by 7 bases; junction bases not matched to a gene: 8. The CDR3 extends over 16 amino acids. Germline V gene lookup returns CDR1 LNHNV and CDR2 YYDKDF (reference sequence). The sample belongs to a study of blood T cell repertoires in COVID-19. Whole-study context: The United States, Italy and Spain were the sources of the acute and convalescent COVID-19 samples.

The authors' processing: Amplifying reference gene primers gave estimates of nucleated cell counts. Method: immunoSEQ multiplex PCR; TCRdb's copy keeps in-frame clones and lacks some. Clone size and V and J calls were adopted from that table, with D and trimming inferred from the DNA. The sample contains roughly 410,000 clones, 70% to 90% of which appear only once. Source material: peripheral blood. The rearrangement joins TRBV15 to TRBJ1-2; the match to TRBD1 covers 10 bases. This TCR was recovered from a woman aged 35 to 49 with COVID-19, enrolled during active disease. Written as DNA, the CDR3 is TGTGCCACCAGCAGAGATCTAGGAAGGACAGGGGGTGGCTACACCTTC. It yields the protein CATSRDLGRTGGGYTF.